A single sample gave rise to the 31 T cell receptor beta chains below, sequenced in a study of beta chain features in type 1 diabetes. The study's findings and limits: All four CD4+ subsets of Type 1 diabetes patients contained TCRB CDR3s that were moderately but significantly shorter.

Antigens of these TCRs are unknown. Expressed TCRB transcripts were sequenced after all isolated RNA was converted to cDNA. Sequencing was performed with immunoSEQ multiplex PCR; in TCRdb, only in-frame clones are kept and a portion is missing. The sample carries 130,000 to 150,000 clones, less than 15% recorded once. The sample taken for sequencing was central memory CD4+ T cells from blood. Every receptor here comes from a man younger than 35 with type 1 diabetes.

This clone was counted only a few times. This chain links TRBV28 with TRBJ1-2, with TRBD1 matching 7 bases. V shed 5 bases, J shed 7 bases, and the junction held 10 bases outside the gene matches. CDR3 length equals 14 residues. Germline loops: CDR1 MDHEN, CDR2 SYDVKM. The CDR3 spells CASSTVGGLSGYTF. The CDR3 nucleotides are TGTGCCAGCAGTACCGTAGGGGGCTTGAGTGGCTACACCTTC.

This clone was observed a few times. J is TRBJ2-7 and V is TRBV13; D unresolved. From germline, CDR1 is PRHDT and CDR2 FYEKMQ (reference sequence). This CDR3 region has 13 residues. The V gene lost 11 bases and the J gene lost 6 bases, with 20 bases spanning the gap. The CDR3 spells CASLLGSLGEQYF. The CDR3 DNA reads TGTGCCTCCCTTCTGGGGTCCCTCGGCGAGCAGTACTTC.

The table lists this clone with a few counts. V gene TRBV5-1 combines with J gene TRBJ2-5, with a possible D match to TRBD2 (6 bases). The germline V gene has CDR1 SGHRS and CDR2 YFSETQ. The germline V and J ends were trimmed by 0 bases and 2 bases, with 17 bases remaining between them. CDR3 length: 17 residues. The CDR3 nucleotides read TGCGCCAGCAGCTTGGACCGACGGGTCGGGGGACAAGAGACCCAGTACTTC. Translated, it gives CASSLDRRVGGQETQYF. The whole variable domain, remainder taken from reference TRBV5-1 and TRBJ2-5, is KAGVTQTPRYLIKTRGQQVTLSCSPISGHRSVSWYQQTPGQGLQFLFEYFSETQRNKGNFPGRFSGRQFSNSRSEMNVSTLELGDSALYLCASSLDRRVGGQETQYFGPGTRLLVL.

In this sample, this clone turned up a few times. The chain recombines TRBV7-2 with TRBJ1-2; 8 bases align to TRBD1. Germline V CDR1 and CDR2: SGHTA, FQGNSA. The CDR3 length is 14 residues. V lost 5 bases and J lost 5; bases outside the gene matches: 7. CDR3 DNA sequence: TGTGCCAGCAGCCGAGACAGGGGATCTTATGGCTACACCTTC. The encoded protein is CASSRDRGSYGYTF.

The chain employs TRBV2 and TRBJ2-7; 8 bases are shared with TRBD2. The V segment lost 4 bases and the J segment 3 bases; nucleotides outside the gene matches: 11. The V gene's germline CDR1 is SNHLY and CDR2 FYNNEI. This CDR3 region has 16 residues. CDR3 nucleotides: TGTGCCAGCAGTGCTCGGGGGGGTCAGCAGGGCTACGAGCAGTACTTC. This encodes CASSARGGQQGYEQYF.

This clone has more than one count but fewer than ten. V is TRBV7-9 and J is TRBJ2-3, with 7 positions matching TRBD1. This CDR3 is 15 amino acids long. From germline, CDR1 is SEHNR and CDR2 FQNEAQ (reference sequence). V was clipped by 6 bases and J by 2 bases; unmatched bases: 8. The CDR3, as DNA: TGTGCCAGCAGTAGGACGGGACAGCACACAGATACGCAGTATTTT. Protein product: CASSRTGQHTDTQYF.

This chain links TRBV30 with TRBJ2-5; 8 nucleotides line up with TRBD2. This CDR3 is 15 amino acids long. The germline V gene has CDR1 GTSNPN and CDR2 SVGIG (reference sequence). Germline trimming cut 0 bases from V and 4 bases from J; bases unmatched to any gene: 7. CDR3 protein: CAWSVPGTRGETQYF. As DNA, the CDR3 is TGTGCCTGGAGTGTACCTGGGACTAGAGGAGAGACCCAGTACTTC.

The chain employs TRBV6-6 and TRBJ2-7; perhaps D is TRBD1 or TRBD2 (7 bases each). V was shortened by 2 bases and J by 3 bases, with 14 bases between the two germline ends. The CDR3 extends over 15 amino acids. CDR1 is MNHNY and CDR2 is SVGAGI in the germline V gene (reference sequence). The CDR3 nucleotides read TGTGCCAGCAGTTACCCAGGGGGGGCCGGCTACGAGCAGTACTTC. It is translated as CASSYPGGAGYEQYF.

To note about this clone: The sample holds other DNA sequences that translate to the same CDR3. J is TRBJ2-3 and V is TRBV28; 9 nucleotides align to TRBD1. The CDR3 is made up of 16 amino acids. Germline trimming cut 5 bases from V and 3 bases from J; bases unmatched to any gene: 9. The V gene's germline CDR1 is MDHEN and CDR2 SYDVKM. This CDR3 reads CASSLLDRGITDTQYF. In DNA form, the CDR3 reads TGTGCCAGCAGTCTACTGGACAGGGGTATTACAGATACGCAGTATTTT.

The chain uses TRBV7-8 and TRBJ2-1, with TRBD1 matching 9 bases. Losses at the gene ends were 3 bases for V and 0 bases for J; bases not matched to a gene: 3. Germline-derived CDR1 and CDR2 are SGHVS and FQNEAQ. The CDR3 loop spans 16 amino acids. The CDR3 DNA is TGTGCCAGCAGCTTGGGACAGGGCATCTCCTACAATGAGCAGTTCTTC. It specifies CASSLGQGISYNEQFF.

This clone showed up just a few times. At one end the junction does not follow the germline gene, possibly because of a read error. DNA for the CDR3: TGTGCCAGCAGCGTAGCCCTGGACTCCGGCACCTACAATGAGCAGTTCTTC. Translation gives CASSVALDSGTYNEQFF. The V and J genes are TRBV7-2 and TRBJ2-1; maybe TRBD2 (5 bases). CDR1 is SGHTA, CDR2 FQGNSA, per germline. The CDR3 length is 17 residues.

The J gene is TRBJ1-4, the V gene TRBV4-2, with unresolved D. From germline, CDR1 is LGHNA and CDR2 YNFKEQ. The CDR3 contains 15 residues. Deletions cut 5 bases from V and 12 bases from J, with 22 bases between. CDR3 DNA sequence: TGTGCCAGCAGCTCGGCGAAGACACCGTTAGTGGAACTGTTTTTT. Its protein is CASSSAKTPLVELFF.

In this sample, this clone turned up a few times. V is TRBV10-2 and J is TRBJ1-1; the D gene is possibly TRBD1 (5 bases). Trimming pared 5 bases from V and 6 bases from J, leaving 13 bases between. The CDR3 covers 13 residues. The germline V gene encodes CDR1 WSHSY and CDR2 SAAADI. In nucleotides, the CDR3 is TGCGCCAGCAGTCCCCAGGGTCTTGCTGAAGCTTTCTTT. Translation gives CASSPQGLAEAFF.

This clone was seen more than once but under ten times. The V call is TRBV4-1, the J call TRBJ2-5, with D uncertain. Germline loops: CDR1 MGHRA, CDR2 YSYEKL. The V and J ends lost 1 base and 4 bases respectively, with 7 bases between them. The CDR3 is made up of 13 amino acids. The CDR3 sequence is CASSQVSGETQYF. The CDR3, as DNA: TGCGCCAGCAGCCAAGTCAGTGGAGAGACCCAGTACTTC.

The rearrangement links TRBV4-2 to TRBJ2-5, with D tentatively TRBD1 or TRBD2 (6 bases each). The germline V and J ends were trimmed by 4 bases and 4 bases, with 13 bases remaining between them. Germline CDR1 and CDR2: LGHNA and YNFKEQ. The CDR3 has 14 residues. CDR3 residues: CASSPSGGVETQYF. Here the CDR3 DNA reads TGTGCCAGCAGCCCTTCCGGGGGCGTAGAGACCCAGTACTTC.

This clone was seen more than once but under ten times. The chain combines TRBV9 with TRBJ1-2; the D is unclear. The CDR3 length is 15 residues. Germline V gene data show CDR1 as SGDLS and CDR2 as YYNGEE. V lost 0 bases, J lost 3 bases, and 12 bases lay in between. The CDR3 spells CASSVGGGSDYGYTF. In nucleotides, the CDR3 is TGTGCCAGCAGCGTAGGAGGTGGTTCGGACTATGGCTACACCTTC.

This clone was picked up a small number of times. With a much larger clone just one base away, this may be a read error. V usage is TRBV30 and J usage is TRBJ2-2, with D maybe TRBD1 (6 bases). V was cut by 4 bases and J by 0 bases, with 18 bases left in between. The CDR3 is 17 amino acids. CDR1 is GTSNPN and CDR2 is SVGIG in the germline V gene (reference sequence). The CDR3 is CAWNQGLPPTNTGELFF. For the CDR3, the DNA is TGTGCCTGGAATCAGGGGCTCCCTCCTACGAACACCGGGGAGCTGTTTTTT. Supplemented by reference TRBV30 and TRBJ2-2, the full variable domain reads SQTIHQWPATLVQPVGSPLSLECTVEGTSNPNLYWYRQAAGRGLQLLFYSVGIGQISSEVPQNLSASRPQDRQFILSSKKLLLSDSGFYLCAWNQGLPPTNTGELFFGEGSRLTVL.

CDR3 DNA sequence: TGTGCCTGGAGTGGTAGGGCCTATGGCTACACCTTC. Protein: CAWSGRAYGYTF. This chain links TRBV30 with TRBJ1-2; D is undetermined. Trimming removed 1 base at V and 4 bases at J, with 7 bases between. The germline V gene has CDR1 GTSNPN and CDR2 SVGIG (reference sequence). The CDR3 consists of 12 residues.

In this sample, this clone turned up a few times. The chain has TRBV15 and TRBJ2-7; D is ambiguous. V gave up 4 bases and J gave up 3 bases, with 19 bases separating them. Germline loops: CDR1 LNHNV, CDR2 YYDKDF (reference sequence). This CDR3 spans 16 amino acids. Here the CDR3 reads CATSISPLAGVYEQYF. CDR3 in DNA: TGTGCCACCAGCATATCACCCTTGGCAGGTGTCTACGAGCAGTACTTC.

This clone was counted only a few times. The chain uses TRBV28 and TRBJ1-5; TRBD1 is a possible D gene (6 bases). CDR3 size: 12 residues. V gave up 7 bases and J gave up 5 bases, with 9 bases separating them. Germline CDR1 is MDHEN and CDR2 is SYDVKM. The CDR3 loop is CASTGVDQPQHF. The CDR3 DNA reads as TGTGCCAGCACAGGGGTCGATCAGCCCCAGCATTTT.

The chain joins TRBV9 to TRBJ2-7; 7 bases map to TRBD1. The CDR3 extends over 15 amino acids. Trimming at V came to 0 bases and at J to 2 bases, leaving 5 bases not matched to a gene. CDR1 and CDR2 (germline): SGDLS, YYNGEE. CDR3 amino acids: CASSVALGQTYEQYF. The DNA for the CDR3 is TGTGCCAGCAGCGTAGCGTTGGGACAGACCTACGAGCAGTACTTC.

This clone has a handful of counts. The chain combines TRBV6-5 with TRBJ2-7; 8 nucleotides align to TRBD1. Looked up from germline, CDR1 is MNHEY and CDR2 is SVGAGI. This CDR3 spans 15 amino acids. Unmatched junction bases numbered 10, after V lost 6 bases and J lost 3 bases. In nucleotides, the CDR3 is TGTGCCAGCAGCTCCACAGGGGGATACTTCTACGAGCAGTACTTC. Encoded protein: CASSSTGGYFYEQYF.

This clone came up a few times. The V gene is TRBV28, the J gene TRBJ2-4; D is undetermined. Trimming took 5 bases from V and 6 from J, leaving 14 bases between them. The CDR3 totals 14 residues. CDR1 and CDR2 (germline): MDHEN, SYDVKM. The CDR3 here is CASSNPTEPNIQYF. The CDR3 DNA reads TGTGCCAGCAGTAACCCCACAGAGCCAAACATTCAGTACTTC.

This clone was recorded many times. The chain has TRBV7-9 and TRBJ2-1; perhaps TRBD2 as D (6 bases). Per the germline V gene, CDR1 is SEHNR and CDR2 is FQNEAQ (reference sequence). This CDR3 contains 12 residues. V lost 4 bases and J 13 bases, leaving 14 bases between the germline ends. The CDR3 nucleotides are TGTGCCAGCAGCTCATCCCCGGGAGTTCAGTTCTTC. Protein product: CASSSSPGVQFF.

At least ten counts were recorded for this clone. J is TRBJ2-7 and V is TRBV10-1; D ambiguous. The CDR3 covers 12 residues. Germline CDR1 reads WNHNN; CDR2 reads SYGVQD (reference sequence). Trimming shortened V by 5 bases and J by 3 bases, and 8 bases separated the two germline ends. The CDR3 DNA follows: TGCGCCAGCAGTAAGGGCCGCTACGAGCAGTACTTC. Protein: CASSKGRYEQYF.

The chain carries TRBV19 and TRBJ1-1; D is uncertain. CDR1 is LNHDA, CDR2 SQIVND, per germline (reference sequence). Trimming left V 2 bases short and J 1 base short, with 8 bases between. This CDR3 spans 14 amino acids. The CDR3 DNA reads as TGTGCCAGTAGTATAAGTAGACGGAACACTGAAGCTTTCTTT. Translated: CASSISRRNTEAFF.

The sample holds a few counts of this clone. This sequence joins TRBV12-5 and TRBJ1-1, with D possibly being TRBD1 (5 bases). This CDR3 is built from 12 residues. Germline-derived CDR1 and CDR2 are LGHNT and FRNRAP. The CDR3 spells CVPGEGWTEAFF. The CDR3, as DNA: TGTGTCCCGGGGGAGGGCTGGACTGAAGCTTTCTTT. Supplemented by reference TRBV12-5 and TRBJ1-1, the full variable domain reads DARVTQTPRHKVTEMGQEVTMRCQPILGHNTVFWYRQTMMQGLELLAYFRNRAPLDDSGMPKDRFSAEMPDATLATLKIQPSEPRDSAVYFCVPGEGWTEAFFGQGTRLTVV.

This chain links TRBV6-6 with TRBJ2-7, with D possibly matching TRBD1 (5 bases). The V end lost 4 bases, the J end lost 6 bases, and 13 bases lay between the germline ends. Looked up from germline, CDR1 is MNHNY and CDR2 is SVGAGI (reference sequence). CDR3 length: 13 residues. The CDR3 protein is CASSWLQGSEQYF. The CDR3 nucleotides read TGTGCCAGCAGTTGGCTCCAGGGTTCCGAGCAGTACTTC.

Ten or more counts support this clone. V gene TRBV4-2 combines with J gene TRBJ2-3; a weak D match, TRBD2 (6 bases). Germline loops: CDR1 LGHNA, CDR2 YNFKEQ. There are 15 residues in the CDR3. The V end was cut by 0 bases, the J end by 4 bases, with 11 bases between. Written as DNA, the CDR3 is TGTGCCAGCAGCCAAGATTTGGTAGCGGCAGATACGCAGTATTTT. It codes for CASSQDLVAADTQYF.

The rearrangement joins TRBV18 to TRBJ2-4, with D possibly TRBD1 on 6 matching bases. This CDR3 comprises 14 residues. The V and J ends lost 5 bases and 7 bases respectively, with 15 bases between them. Germline loops: CDR1 KGHSH, CDR2 LQKENI. CDR3 sequence reads: CASSSGTFRNIQYF. CDR3 coding DNA: TGTGCCAGCTCATCCGGGACATTTAGGAACATTCAGTACTTC. The full variable domain, with the rest looked up from reference TRBV18 and TRBJ2-4, is NAGVMQNPRHLVRRRGQEARLRCSPMKGHSHVYWYRQLPEEGLKFMVYLQKENIIDESGMPKERFSAEFPKEGPSILRIQQVVRGDSAAYFCASSSGTFRNIQYFGAGTRLSVL.

CDR3 loop: CASSPVRDSAKNIQYF. DNA of the CDR3: TGTGCCAGCTCACCAGTACGGGATTCAGCCAAAAACATTCAGTACTTC. The J gene is TRBJ2-4, the V gene TRBV18; the D gene is possibly TRBD2 (5 bases). The V gene's germline CDR1 is KGHSH and CDR2 LQKENI. V was clipped by 2 bases and J by 0 bases, with 11 bases between them. The CDR3 is 16 residues long.